One and the same sample provided the 21 T cell receptor beta chains below, sequenced in a study of T cells after yellow fever vaccination. MiXCR was run by TCRdb on the 5' RACE reads, yielding one entry per CDR3 protein. The table records about 74,000 distinct CDR3 sequences, around 6.9% of them present only once. The source was CD8+ T cells sorted from PBMCs, collected about 5 days after the first yellow fever vaccination. The source of these receptors is a man aged 18 to 29 who received the YFV17D yellow fever vaccine.

A word on this clonotype: This could be a read error, since a much larger clone is one nucleotide away. The chain combines TRBV6-1 with TRBJ2-7; D ambiguous. Trimming removed 6 bases at V and 4 bases at J, with 10 bases between. Germline CDR1 MNHNS, CDR2 SASEGT. This CDR3 contains 12 residues. Written as DNA, the CDR3 is TGTGCCAGCAGGGAGCGCAGGTACGAGCAGTACTTC. Translation gives CASRERRYEQYF.

This clonotype occurred many times. V and J are TRBV7-2 and TRBJ1-5; no clear D. Per germline, CDR1 SGHTA and CDR2 FQGNSA. V shed 1 base and J shed 0 bases, with 10 bases lying between them. CDR3 length: 16 amino acids. The CDR3 DNA reads as TGTGCCAGCAGCTTAGGATCGGGGTTTAGCAATCAGCCCCAGCATTTT. Translation gives CASSLGSGFSNQPQHF. The full variable domain, completed using reference TRBV7-2 and TRBJ1-5, is GAGVSQSPSNKVTEKGKDVELRCDPISGHTALYWYRQSLGQGLEFLIYFQGNSAPDKSGLPSDRFSAERTGGSVSTLTIQRTQQEDSAVYLCASSLGSGFSNQPQHFGDGTRLSIL.

This sequence joins TRBV19 and TRBJ1-2; D gene ambiguous. V gave up 2 bases and J gave up 0 bases, with 4 bases separating them. The CDR3 sequence is 13 residues long. CDR1 and CDR2 (germline): LNHDA, SQIVND (reference sequence). The CDR3 region is CASSITPNYGYTF. The CDR3 DNA reads as TGTGCCAGTAGTATAACGCCTAACTATGGCTACACCTTC.

This clonotype was observed a handful of times. The V gene is TRBV4-3, the J gene TRBJ1-2; D is unresolved. The CDR3 is 13 amino acids. Germline CDR1 reads LGHNA; CDR2 reads YSLEER. Trimming left V 5 bases short and J 5 bases short, with 12 bases between. CDR3 loop: CASSSYEGYGYTF. The CDR3 nucleotides are TGCGCCAGCAGCTCGTACGAGGGTTATGGCTACACCTTC.

This clonotype was recorded a few times. This chain joins TRBV4-3 and TRBJ1-2; 9 nucleotides match TRBD1. This CDR3 has 18 residues. V lost 0 bases, J lost 3 bases, and 11 bases stayed unmatched. Germline CDR1 is LGHNA and CDR2 is YSLEER. The CDR3: CASSQDRRGTGRYYGYTF. The CDR3 bases are TGCGCCAGCAGCCAAGATCGGAGGGGGACAGGGAGGTACTATGGCTACACCTTC.

This clonotype was detected many times. V usage is TRBV20-1 and J usage is TRBJ2-7; perhaps TRBD2 as D (6 bases). Deletions cut 1 base from V and 0 bases from J, with 19 bases between. The germline CDR1 and CDR2 sequences are DFQATT and SNEGSKA (reference sequence). This CDR3 has 17 amino acids. CDR3 in DNA: TGCAGTGCTAGAGGCATGGGGCGGGAAACCAGCTCCTACGAGCAGTACGTC. As protein: CSARGMGRETSSYEQYV.

This clonotype was detected ten times or more. The chain employs TRBV29-1 and TRBJ1-2; 12 bases align to TRBD1. CDR1 is SQVTM, CDR2 ANQGSEA, per germline. The CDR3 has 13 amino acids. V was clipped by 4 bases and J by 6 bases; unmatched bases: 3. CDR3: CSVAGQGADGYTF. As DNA, the CDR3 is TGCAGCGTTGCGGGACAGGGGGCTGATGGCTACACCTTC.

This clonotype was counted many times. CDR3 amino acids: CSARDYKRATYNEQFF. CDR3 DNA sequence: TGCAGTGCTAGAGATTATAAGCGGGCTACTTACAATGAGCAGTTCTTC. V is TRBV20-1 and J is TRBJ2-1, with D possibly matching TRBD2 (6 bases). The V end was cut by 0 bases, the J end by 4 bases, with 16 bases between. This CDR3 is built from 16 residues. Germline CDR1 DFQATT, CDR2 SNEGSKA (reference sequence).

The table lists this clonotype with a few counts. V and J are TRBV30 and TRBJ1-5, with D unresolved. The CDR3 runs 12 residues. CDR1 GTSNPN and CDR2 SVGIG come from the germline V gene (reference sequence). Trimming removed 1 base at V and 9 bases at J, with 10 bases between. The CDR3 is CAWSEGSPPQHF. DNA of the CDR3: TGTGCCTGGAGTGAGGGATCTCCGCCCCAGCATTTT.

This clonotype appeared a few times. The V call is TRBV6-5, the J call TRBJ2-3; 7 nucleotides align to TRBD2. The CDR3 runs to 16 residues. Germline V lookup: CDR1 MNHEY, CDR2 SVGAGI. J gave up 0 bases and V 1 base, and 4 bases lay outside the gene matches. CDR3 DNA sequence: TGTGCCAGCAGTTACTACGGGGGGACTAGCACAGATACGCAGTATTTT. Residues: CASSYYGGTSTDTQYF.

This clonotype has only a few counts. The chain joins TRBV7-9 to TRBJ1-1; D remains unclear. The CDR3 extends over 11 amino acids. Germline V gene sequence: CDR1 SEHNR, CDR2 FQNEAQ (reference sequence). Trimming left V 3 bases short and J 10 bases short, with 9 bases between. The CDR3: CASSFRSVAFF. The CDR3 coding sequence is TGTGCCAGCAGCTTCAGGAGTGTAGCTTTCTTT.

This clonotype came up a few times. The chain carries TRBV27 and TRBJ2-3; TRBD2 matches 10 bases. CDR3 length: 15 amino acids. Germline lookup yields CDR1 MNHEY and CDR2 SMNVEV (reference sequence). V lost 5 bases to trimming and J lost 5 bases; unmatched junction nucleotides: 7. The CDR3 DNA reads as TGTGCCAGCAGTCCGACTAGCGGGCTCGGAGATACGCAGTATTTT. As protein: CASSPTSGLGDTQYF.

Only a few counts were recorded for this clonotype. CDR3 residues: CASSTTGGTRMTQYF. The CDR3 DNA reads as TGTGCCAGCAGCACGACAGGGGGCACCAGGATGACCCAGTACTTC. V and J are TRBV7-3 and TRBJ2-5, with 10 nucleotides matching TRBD1. The germline V gene encodes CDR1 SGHTA and CDR2 FQGTGA. Germline trimming cut 5 bases from V and 7 bases from J; bases unmatched to any gene: 10. The CDR3 extends over 15 amino acids.

This clonotype has a count of ten or more. This chain connects TRBV20-1 to TRBJ2-5; 7 bases map to TRBD1. The CDR3 contains 11 residues. Germline-derived CDR1 and CDR2 are DFQATT and SNEGSKA (reference sequence). V lost 6 bases to trimming and J lost 5 bases; unmatched junction nucleotides: 3. CDR3 sequence: CSAIRGETQYF. The CDR3 DNA follows: TGCAGTGCAATCAGGGGGGAGACCCAGTACTTC.

This chain uses TRBV4-3 with TRBJ1-4; 9 positions match TRBD1. V lost 0 bases to trimming and J lost 5 bases; unmatched junction nucleotides: 10. CDR1 is LGHNA, CDR2 YSLEER, per germline. CDR3 length: 18 residues. CDR3 coding DNA: TGCGCCAGCAGCCAAGAACCGATTAATGACAGGGGGAATGAAAAACTGTTTTTT. Encoded protein: CASSQEPINDRGNEKLFF.

This CDR3 reads CASGHGSTDTQYF. As DNA, the CDR3 is TGTGCTAGTGGCCACGGGAGCACAGATACGCAGTATTTT. The chain recombines TRBV12-5 with TRBJ2-3; D ambiguous. The CDR3 spans 13 residues. Per germline, CDR1 LGHNT and CDR2 FRNRAP. V gave up 6 bases and J gave up 0 bases, with 7 bases separating them.

This clonotype has ten or more counts. V gene TRBV27 combines with J gene TRBJ1-1, with a possible D match to TRBD1 (5 bases). The V gene lost 5 bases and the J gene lost 5 bases, with 9 bases spanning the gap. The CDR3 contains 12 residues. Looked up from germline, CDR1 is MNHEY and CDR2 is SMNVEV (reference sequence). CDR3 sequence reads: CASSAGYTEAFF. In DNA, the CDR3 is TGTGCCAGCAGTGCAGGGTATACTGAAGCTTTCTTT.

This clonotype was found many times. The chain has TRBV9 and TRBJ2-5, with 7 positions matching TRBD2. Germline assignment: CDR1 SGDLS and CDR2 YYNGEE. The CDR3 loop spans 13 amino acids. Trimming cost V 4 bases and J 5 bases; bases outside gene matches: 5. This CDR3 is CASSKDGGETQYF. CDR3 in DNA: TGTGCCAGCAGCAAGGACGGGGGGGAGACCCAGTACTTC.

Regarding this clonotype: A single base separates this from a much larger clone, so it may be a read error. The chain combines TRBV5-1 with TRBJ2-1; D is possibly TRBD2 (5 bases). The V and J ends lost 4 bases and 8 bases respectively, with 10 bases between them. The germline V gene has CDR1 SGHRS and CDR2 YFSETQ. This CDR3 has 12 amino acids. The CDR3 loop is CASSPTSDEQFF. The CDR3, as DNA: TGCGCCAGCAGCCCTACTAGTGATGAGCAGTTCTTC. Supplemented by reference TRBV5-1 and TRBJ2-1, the full variable domain reads KAGVTQTPRYLIKTRGQQVTLSCSPISGHRSVSWYQQTPGQGLQFLFEYFSETQRNKGNFPGRFSGRQFSNSRSEMNVSTLELGDSALYLCASSPTSDEQFFGPGTRLTVL.

In this sample, this clonotype turned up a few times. The rearrangement uses TRBV6-4 and TRBJ2-3; a weak D match, TRBD2 (6 bases). V dropped 3 bases and J dropped 2 bases, with 9 bases sitting between them. CDR3 length: 14 amino acids. In germline, CDR1 is MRHNA, CDR2 SNTAGT. The CDR3 loop is CASSDGGTTDTQYF. Written as DNA, the CDR3 is TGTGCCAGCAGTGATGGGGGGACCACAGATACGCAGTATTTT.

This clonotype was seen a few times. The CDR3 loop is CASSPVGGIPYEQYF. In nucleotides, the CDR3 is TGTGCCAGCAGCCCCGTTGGGGGTATTCCCTACGAGCAGTACTTC. This chain joins TRBV12-3 or TRBV12-4 and TRBJ2-7; D possibly matches TRBD1 or TRBD2 (5 bases each). The CDR3 covers 15 residues. Trimming took off 6 bases at V and 2 bases at J, with 17 bases between the two ends.